These 11 T cell receptor beta chains share one sample of origin, sequenced in a study of human T cells and chemical hapten exposure. TCRdb ran MiXCR on the RACE reads and lists one entry per CDR3 protein. Of around 200,000 distinct CDR3 sequences detected, roughly a quarter appear once; the ten largest clones hold 2.5%. Sample time point: patch test 3, about 24 weeks after DPC sensitization. Noted treatment: therapeutic diphenylcyclopropenone sensitization with weekly scalp DPC. The material sequenced was whole blood, taken in connection with sensitization to the hapten diphenylcyclopropenone (DPC). These receptors were obtained from a woman in her thirties or forties with alopecia areata. Some clones in this sample may be carry-over from other donors' samples.

CDR3 sequence: CASSQAGLAGYEQYF. The CDR3 DNA reads TGTGCCAGCAGCCAAGCAGGGCTAGCGGGATACGAGCAGTACTTC. This chain joins TRBV3-1 and TRBJ2-7; 9 nucleotides match TRBD2. V lost 1 base, J lost 4 bases, and 5 bases stayed unmatched. This CDR3 is built from 15 residues. From germline, CDR1 is LGHDT and CDR2 YNNKEL (reference sequence).

The genes are TRBV3-1 and TRBJ2-1, with TRBD2 identical over 7 bases. The V segment lost 2 bases and the J segment 9 bases; nucleotides outside the gene matches: 7. From germline, CDR1 is LGHDT and CDR2 YNNKEL (reference sequence). CDR3 length: 14 amino acids. The CDR3 DNA reads as TGTGCCAGCAGCCAACGACTAGCAGAACGTGAGCAGTTCTTC. Amino acids: CASSQRLAEREQFF.

The gene calls are TRBV4-2 and TRBJ2-5; no reliable D call. CDR1 LGHNA and CDR2 YNFKEQ come from the germline V gene. The CDR3 has 15 amino acids. The V gene lost 0 bases and the J gene lost 4 bases, with 12 bases spanning the gap. Here the CDR3 DNA reads TGTGCCAGCAGCCAAGATCAGCTACCTGGAGAGACCCAGTACTTC. Translating it yields CASSQDQLPGETQYF.

The chain is built from TRBV12-5 and TRBJ1-1; D might be TRBD1 (5 bases). Germline lookup yields CDR1 LGHNT and CDR2 FRNRAP. The V and J ends lost 1 base and 7 bases respectively, with 10 bases between them. This CDR3 contains 13 residues. The CDR3 nucleotides are TGTGCTAGTGGTTTGGGAGGGGACGGTGAAGCTTTCTTT. This codes for CASGLGGDGEAFF.

This clonotype has just a few counts. The rearrangement uses TRBV4-1 and TRBJ1-1; 8 positions agree with TRBD1. From germline, CDR1 is MGHRA and CDR2 YSYEKL. This CDR3 region has 14 residues. Trimming removed 4 bases from V and 8 bases from J; junction bases left unmatched: 9. DNA of the CDR3: TGCGCCAGCAGCCCCTCACAGGGGGGTAGCGAAGCTTTCTTT. This gives the protein CASSPSQGGSEAFF.

This clonotype was detected once. The chain has TRBV7-2 and TRBJ2-1; 7 nucleotides agree with TRBD1. Germline-derived CDR1 and CDR2 are SGHTA and FQGNSA. The CDR3 totals 15 residues. V was pared by 4 bases and J by 3 bases, with 6 bases of the junction left unmatched. CDR3 amino acids: CASSSDRAVYNEQFF. In DNA, the CDR3 is TGTGCCAGCAGCTCCGACAGGGCGGTCTACAATGAGCAGTTCTTC.

V usage is TRBV29-1 and J usage is TRBJ1-1, with 8 bases lining up with TRBD1. Per germline, CDR1 SQVTM and CDR2 ANQGSEA. V dropped 3 bases and J dropped 1; count of bases not matched to a gene: 7. This CDR3 spans 15 amino acids. CDR3 DNA sequence: TGCAGCGTTGATTATCGGGACAGGAGGAACACTGAAGCTTTCTTT. Residues: CSVDYRDRRNTEAFF.

This clonotype has a handful of counts. The gene calls are TRBV5-6 and TRBJ2-5, with a tentative D call TRBD2 (6 bases). V lost 4 bases to trimming and J lost 2 bases, with 12 bases between them. Germline V gene lookup returns CDR1 SGHDT and CDR2 YYEEEE. This CDR3 is 14 amino acids long. The CDR3 here is CASSRGLHQETQYF. Here the CDR3 DNA reads TGTGCCAGCAGCCGTGGACTACATCAAGAGACCCAGTACTTC.

This clonotype appeared once. This chain uses TRBV29-1 with TRBJ2-2; maybe TRBD1 (6 bases). V shed 6 bases and J shed 0 bases, with 8 bases lying between them. The CDR3 length is 13 residues. Germline CDR1 SQVTM, CDR2 ANQGSEA. For the CDR3, the DNA is TGCAGCGTAGGACAGACGAACACCGGGGAGCTGTTTTTT. Amino acids: CSVGQTNTGELFF.

This sequence joins TRBV10-3 and TRBJ2-2; 7 bases match TRBD2. This CDR3 contains 14 residues. With V trimmed by 2 bases and J by 4 bases, 1 base remained unmatched. Germline V gene lookup returns CDR1 ENHRY and CDR2 SYGVKD. The CDR3 sequence is CAISEASGTGELFF. The CDR3 DNA sequence: TGTGCCATCAGTGAGGCTAGCGGCACCGGGGAGCTGTTTTTT.

V is TRBV12-3 or TRBV12-4 and J is TRBJ2-1, with TRBD2 matching over 9 bases. Trimming took 3 bases from V and 7 from J; bases not matched to a gene: 4. The CDR3 length is 14 residues. CDR3 region: CASSFSGRSNEQFF. The CDR3 region has the DNA TGTGCCAGCAGTTTTAGCGGGAGAAGTAATGAGCAGTTCTTC.